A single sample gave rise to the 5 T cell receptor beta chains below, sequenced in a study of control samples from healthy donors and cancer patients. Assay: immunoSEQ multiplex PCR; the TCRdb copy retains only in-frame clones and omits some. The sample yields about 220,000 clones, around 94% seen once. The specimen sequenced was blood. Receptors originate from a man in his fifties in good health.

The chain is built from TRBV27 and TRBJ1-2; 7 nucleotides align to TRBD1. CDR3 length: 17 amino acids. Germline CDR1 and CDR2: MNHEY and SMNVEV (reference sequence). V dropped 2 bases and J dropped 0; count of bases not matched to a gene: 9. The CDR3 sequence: CASSLRQGGIANYGYTF. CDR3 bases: TGTGCCAGCAGTTTAAGACAGGGAGGAATAGCTAACTATGGCTACACCTTC.

CDR3 in DNA: TGTGCCAGCAGCTTAGACGATCAGCCCCAGCATTTT. Amino acids: CASSLDDQPQHF. The chain links TRBV7-9 to TRBJ1-5; D is undetermined. Deletions cut 1 base from V and 5 bases from J, with 3 bases between. Germline values: CDR1 SEHNR, CDR2 FQNEAQ (reference sequence). CDR3 size: 12 residues.

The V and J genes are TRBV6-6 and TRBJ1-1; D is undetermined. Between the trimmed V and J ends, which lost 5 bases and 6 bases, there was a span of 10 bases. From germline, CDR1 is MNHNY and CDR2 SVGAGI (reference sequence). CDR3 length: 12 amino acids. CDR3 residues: CASSHINPEAFF. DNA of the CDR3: TGTGCCAGCAGTCACATTAACCCTGAAGCTTTCTTT.

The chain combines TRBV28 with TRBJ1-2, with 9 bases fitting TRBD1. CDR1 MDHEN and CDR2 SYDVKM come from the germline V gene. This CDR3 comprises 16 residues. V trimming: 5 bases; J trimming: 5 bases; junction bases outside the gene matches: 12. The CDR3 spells CASSEFTGGGFYGYTF. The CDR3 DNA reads TGTGCCAGCAGTGAATTTACAGGGGGCGGGTTTTATGGCTACACCTTC.

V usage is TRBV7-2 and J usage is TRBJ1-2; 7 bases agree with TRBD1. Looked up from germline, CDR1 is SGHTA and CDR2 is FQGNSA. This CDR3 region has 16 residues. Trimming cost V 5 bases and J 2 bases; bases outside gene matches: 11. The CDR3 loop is CASSLTTGQANYGYTF. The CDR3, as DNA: TGTGCCAGCAGCCTTACCACCGGACAGGCCAACTATGGCTACACCTTC.